Listed here are 8 T cell receptor beta chains from one sample, sequenced in a study of shared clonotypes between healthy human individuals. Assay used: immunoSEQ multiplex PCR; TCRdb lists only in-frame clones, some missing. This table holds about 1 million clones, more than 75% found once. Sequenced sample: memory CD4+ T cells from PBMCs. This sample's subset: CD45RA-negative fraction. Receptor source: a man younger than 35 in good health. Some clones in this sample may be carry-over from other donors' samples.

The V gene is TRBV7-2, the J gene TRBJ2-2; either TRBD1 or TRBD2 may supply D (5 bases each). The CDR3 runs 13 residues. V lost 8 bases, J lost 4 bases, and 11 bases lay in between. Per germline, CDR1 SGHTA and CDR2 FQGNSA. CDR3 residues: CASARDLTGELFF. For the CDR3, the DNA is TGTGCCAGCGCTAGGGACCTCACCGGGGAGCTGTTTTTT.

V gene TRBV5-1 combines with J gene TRBJ1-2; TRBD1 is a possible D gene (6 bases). V was pared by 1 base and J by 8 bases, with 15 bases between. The CDR3 runs 14 residues. Germline V gene lookup returns CDR1 SGHRS and CDR2 YFSETQ. The CDR3 DNA reads TGCGCCAGCAGCTTGACAGGGTCGGAGGGCGGCTACACCTTC. Protein: CASSLTGSEGGYTF.

This chain uses TRBV27 with TRBJ2-7; possibly TRBD1 for D (6 bases). V was clipped by 1 base and J by 3 bases, with 19 bases between them. CDR1 is MNHEY and CDR2 is SMNVEV in the germline V gene (reference sequence). There are 17 residues in the CDR3. The CDR3 region has the DNA TGTGCCAGCAGTTTATTCGGACAGCCCCAAATCAACTACGAGCAGTACTTC. It encodes CASSLFGQPQINYEQYF.

This clone was picked up one time. This chain joins TRBV5-1 and TRBJ2-7; 12 nucleotides match TRBD2. The CDR3 has 16 residues. Germline loops: CDR1 SGHRS, CDR2 YFSETQ. The junction had 1 base not matched to a gene; V was cut back by 0 bases and J by 0 bases. DNA for the CDR3: TGCGCCAGCAGCTTGGCGACTAGCGGGGGCTCCTACGAGCAGTACTTC. Encoded protein: CASSLATSGGSYEQYF.

The gene calls are TRBV27 and TRBJ2-1; D is unresolved. Between the trimmed V and J ends, which lost 2 bases and 0 bases, there was a span of 17 bases. CDR3 length: 18 amino acids. Germline CDR1 and CDR2: MNHEY and SMNVEV (reference sequence). CDR3 sequence (DNA): TGTGCCAGCAGTTTAAAGGTCTACCAAACCTACTCCTACAATGAGCAGTTCTTC. It translates to CASSLKVYQTYSYNEQFF.

This rearrangement joins TRBV28 to TRBJ2-1; 11 bases fit TRBD1. The V segment lost 10 bases and the J segment 2 bases; nucleotides outside the gene matches: 4. The germline V gene has CDR1 MDHEN and CDR2 SYDVKM. The length of the CDR3 is 14 residues. In DNA, the CDR3 is TGTGCCACCGGGACAGGGGGTACCTACAATGAGCAGTTCTTC. Residues: CATGTGGTYNEQFF.

As for this clone: Other nucleotide sequences from this sample produce the same CDR3. V and J are TRBV9 and TRBJ2-5; D is possibly TRBD2 (7 bases). The CDR3 extends over 13 amino acids. Trimming stripped 0 bases from V and 6 bases from J, with 9 bases between. The germline V gene encodes CDR1 SGDLS and CDR2 YYNGEE. The CDR3 nucleotides read TGTGCCAGCAGCGTAGAGGGGGGGAAGACCCAGTACTTC. Its protein is CASSVEGGKTQYF.

The chain recombines TRBV5-1 with TRBJ2-5; D remains unclear. V lost 4 bases to trimming and J lost 3 bases, with 7 bases between them. The CDR3 is made up of 12 amino acids. CDR1 SGHRS and CDR2 YFSETQ come from the germline V gene. The CDR3 here is CASSGTKETQYF. The CDR3, as DNA: TGCGCCAGCAGCGGAACTAAAGAGACCCAGTACTTC.